This T cell receptor beta chain was sequenced for a study of control samples from healthy donors and cancer patients. Measured with immunoSEQ multiplex PCR; TCRdb has only the in-frame clones, and not every one. In the table there are fewer than 90,000 clones, 94% of which are singletons. Germline V CDR1 and CDR2: SEHNR, FQNEAQ (reference sequence). CDR3 length: 16 amino acids. The V and J ends lost 5 bases and 3 bases respectively, with 20 bases between them. The TCR sequence derives from a woman aged 40-49 years in good health. Input material: blood. This chain joins TRBV7-9 and TRBJ2-7; D is unclear. The CDR3 region has the DNA TGTGCCAGCAGCCCCCACAGTTGGGGTTCCAGCTACGAGCAGTACTTC. This codes for CASSPHSWGSSYEQYF.